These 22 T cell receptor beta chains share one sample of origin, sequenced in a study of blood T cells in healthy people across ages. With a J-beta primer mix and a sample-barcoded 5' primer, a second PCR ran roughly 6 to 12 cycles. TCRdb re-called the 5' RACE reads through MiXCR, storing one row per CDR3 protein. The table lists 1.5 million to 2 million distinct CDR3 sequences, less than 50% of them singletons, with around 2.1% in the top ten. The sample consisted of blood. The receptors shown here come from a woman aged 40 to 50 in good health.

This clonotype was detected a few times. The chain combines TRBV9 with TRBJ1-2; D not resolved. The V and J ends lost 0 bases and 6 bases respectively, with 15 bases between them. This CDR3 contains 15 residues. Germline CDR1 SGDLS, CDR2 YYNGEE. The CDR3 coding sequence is TGTGCCAGCAGCGTAGAATTATGGGGTAGGGATGGCTACACCTTC. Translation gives CASSVELWGRDGYTF.

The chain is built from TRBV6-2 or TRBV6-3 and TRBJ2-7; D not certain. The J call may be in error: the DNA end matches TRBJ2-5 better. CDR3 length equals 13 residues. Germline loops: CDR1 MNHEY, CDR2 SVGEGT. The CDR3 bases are TGTGCCAGCAGTCGCTGGGCAGTAGAGACCCAGTACTTC. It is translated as CASSRWAVETQYF.

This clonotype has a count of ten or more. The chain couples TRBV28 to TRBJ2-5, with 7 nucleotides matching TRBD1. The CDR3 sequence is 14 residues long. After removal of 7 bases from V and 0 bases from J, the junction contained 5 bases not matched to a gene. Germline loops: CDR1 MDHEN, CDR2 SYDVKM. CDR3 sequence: CASKQGQYQETQYF. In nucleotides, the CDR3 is TGTGCCAGCAAACAGGGACAGTACCAAGAGACCCAGTACTTC. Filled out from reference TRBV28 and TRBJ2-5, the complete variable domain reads DVKVTQSSRYLVKRTGEKVFLECVQDMDHENMFWYRQDPGLGLRLIYFSYDVKMKEKGDIPEGYSVSREKKERFSLILESASTNQTSMYLCASKQGQYQETQYFGPGTRLLVL.

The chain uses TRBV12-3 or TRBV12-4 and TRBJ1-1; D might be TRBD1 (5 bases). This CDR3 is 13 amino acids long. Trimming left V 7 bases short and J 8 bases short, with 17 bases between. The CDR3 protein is CASTGWDGGEAFF. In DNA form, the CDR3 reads TGTGCCAGCACGGGGTGGGACGGAGGAGAAGCTTTCTTT.

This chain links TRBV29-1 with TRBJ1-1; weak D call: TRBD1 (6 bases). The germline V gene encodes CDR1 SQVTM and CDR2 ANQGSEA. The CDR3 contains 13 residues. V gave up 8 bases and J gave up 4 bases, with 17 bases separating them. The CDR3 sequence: CSSKRGPGTEAFF. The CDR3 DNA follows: TGCAGCTCCAAACGGGGGCCCGGCACTGAAGCTTTCTTT.

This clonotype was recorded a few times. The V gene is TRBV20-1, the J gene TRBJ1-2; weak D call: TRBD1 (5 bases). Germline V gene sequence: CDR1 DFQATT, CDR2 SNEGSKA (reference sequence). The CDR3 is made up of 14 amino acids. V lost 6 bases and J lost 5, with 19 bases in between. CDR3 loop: CSARDRDAPYGYTF. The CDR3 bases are TGCAGTGCCAGGGACCGGGACGCACCGTATGGCTACACCTTC.

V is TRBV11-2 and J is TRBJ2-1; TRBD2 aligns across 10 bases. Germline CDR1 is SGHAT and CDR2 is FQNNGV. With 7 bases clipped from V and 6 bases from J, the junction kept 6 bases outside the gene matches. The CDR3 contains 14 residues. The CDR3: CASTSGLASNEQFF. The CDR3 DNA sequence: TGTGCCAGCACCTCGGGACTAGCGAGCAATGAGCAGTTCTTC.

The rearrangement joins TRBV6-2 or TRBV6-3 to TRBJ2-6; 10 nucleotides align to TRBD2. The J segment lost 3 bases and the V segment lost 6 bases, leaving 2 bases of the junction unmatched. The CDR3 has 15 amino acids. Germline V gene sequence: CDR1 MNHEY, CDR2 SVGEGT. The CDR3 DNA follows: TGTGCCAGCAGACCTAGCGGGGGTGGGGCCAACGTCCTGACTTTC. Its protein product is CASRPSGGGANVLTF.

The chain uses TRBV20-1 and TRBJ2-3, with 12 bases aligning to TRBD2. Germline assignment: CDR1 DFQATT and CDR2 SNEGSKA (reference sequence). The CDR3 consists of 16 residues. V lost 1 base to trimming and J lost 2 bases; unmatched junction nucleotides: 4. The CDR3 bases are TGCAGTGCTAGAGCCCTAGCGGGGGGGAACACAGATACGCAGTATTTT. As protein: CSARALAGGNTDTQYF.

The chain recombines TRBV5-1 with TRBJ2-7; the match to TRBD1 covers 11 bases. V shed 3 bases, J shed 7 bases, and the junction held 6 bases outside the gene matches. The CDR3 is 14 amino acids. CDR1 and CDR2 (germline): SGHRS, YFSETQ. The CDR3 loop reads CASSWDRGKEEQYF. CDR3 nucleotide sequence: TGCGCCAGCAGCTGGGACAGGGGGAAGGAAGAGCAGTACTTC. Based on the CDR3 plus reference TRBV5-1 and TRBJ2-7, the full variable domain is KAGVTQTPRYLIKTRGQQVTLSCSPISGHRSVSWYQQTPGQGLQFLFEYFSETQRNKGNFPGRFSGRQFSNSRSEMNVSTLELGDSALYLCASSWDRGKEEQYFGPGTRLTVT.

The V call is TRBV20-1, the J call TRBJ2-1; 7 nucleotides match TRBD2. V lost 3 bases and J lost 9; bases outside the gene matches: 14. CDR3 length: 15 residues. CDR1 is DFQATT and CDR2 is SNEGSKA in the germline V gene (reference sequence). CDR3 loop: CSARPRDYPRGEQFF. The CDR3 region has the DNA TGCAGTGCTAGGCCCCGGGACTACCCTAGGGGTGAGCAGTTCTTC.

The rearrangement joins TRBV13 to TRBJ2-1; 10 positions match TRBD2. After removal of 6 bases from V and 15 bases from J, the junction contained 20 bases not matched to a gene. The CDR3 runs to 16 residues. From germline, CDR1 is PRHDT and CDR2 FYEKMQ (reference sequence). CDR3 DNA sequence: TGTGCCAGCAGTCGGGACGGGGTAGCGGGGGGCCGAGCGCCGTTCTTC. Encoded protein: CASSRDGVAGGRAPFF.

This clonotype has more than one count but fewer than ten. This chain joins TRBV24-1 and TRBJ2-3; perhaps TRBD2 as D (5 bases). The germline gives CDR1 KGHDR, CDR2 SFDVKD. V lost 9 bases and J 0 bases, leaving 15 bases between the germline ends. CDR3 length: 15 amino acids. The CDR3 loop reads CATEPGELSTDTQYF. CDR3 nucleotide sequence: TGTGCCACCGAACCTGGGGAGCTTAGCACAGATACGCAGTATTTT.

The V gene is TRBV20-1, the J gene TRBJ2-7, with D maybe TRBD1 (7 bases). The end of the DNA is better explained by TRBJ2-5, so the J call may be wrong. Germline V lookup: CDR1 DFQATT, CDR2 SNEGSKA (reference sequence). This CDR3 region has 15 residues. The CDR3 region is CSAKEAGQTYGTQYF. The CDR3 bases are TGCAGTGCTAAAGAGGCGGGACAGACTTATGGGACCCAGTACTTC.

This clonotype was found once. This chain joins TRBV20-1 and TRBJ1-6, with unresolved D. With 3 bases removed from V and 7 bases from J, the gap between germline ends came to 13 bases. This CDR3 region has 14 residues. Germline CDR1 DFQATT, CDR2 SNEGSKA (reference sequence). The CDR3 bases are TGCAGTGCTAGGGTGGGCTATGCGAATTCACCCCTCCACTTT. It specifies CSARVGYANSPLHF.

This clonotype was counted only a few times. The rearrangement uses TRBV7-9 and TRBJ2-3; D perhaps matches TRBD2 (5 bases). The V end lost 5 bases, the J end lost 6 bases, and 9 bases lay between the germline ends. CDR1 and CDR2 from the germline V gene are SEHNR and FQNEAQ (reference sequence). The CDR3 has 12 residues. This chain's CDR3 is CASSISEDTQYF. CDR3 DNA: TGTGCCAGCAGCATTAGCGAGGATACGCAGTATTTT.

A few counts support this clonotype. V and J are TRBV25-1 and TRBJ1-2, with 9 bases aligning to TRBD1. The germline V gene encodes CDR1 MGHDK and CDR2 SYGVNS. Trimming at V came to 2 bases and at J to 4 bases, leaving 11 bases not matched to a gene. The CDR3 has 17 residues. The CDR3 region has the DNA TGTGCCAGCAGTGAAAACGGACAGGGGTCCGCCCGCTATGGCTACACCTTC. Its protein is CASSENGQGSARYGYTF.

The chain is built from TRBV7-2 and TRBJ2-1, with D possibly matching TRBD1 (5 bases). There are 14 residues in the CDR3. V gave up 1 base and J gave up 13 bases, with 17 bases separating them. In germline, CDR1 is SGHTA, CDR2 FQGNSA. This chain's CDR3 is CASSLDPGKETQFF. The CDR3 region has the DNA TGTGCCAGCAGCTTAGATCCAGGGAAAGAGACCCAGTTCTTC.

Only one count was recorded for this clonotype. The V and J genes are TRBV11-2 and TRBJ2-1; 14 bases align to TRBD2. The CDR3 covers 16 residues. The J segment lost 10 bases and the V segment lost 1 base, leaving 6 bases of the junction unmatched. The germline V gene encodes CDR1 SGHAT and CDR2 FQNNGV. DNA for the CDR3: TGTGCCAGCAGCTTAGGACTAGCGGGGGGGTCATGGGAGCAGTTCTTC. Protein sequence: CASSLGLAGGSWEQFF.

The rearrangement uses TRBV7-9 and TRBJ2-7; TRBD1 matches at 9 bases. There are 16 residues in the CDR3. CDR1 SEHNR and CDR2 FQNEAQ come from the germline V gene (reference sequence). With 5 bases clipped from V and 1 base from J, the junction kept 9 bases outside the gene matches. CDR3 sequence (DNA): TGTGCCAGCAGCATGGGGACAGGGATAATGTCCTACGAGCAGTACTTC. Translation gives CASSMGTGIMSYEQYF.

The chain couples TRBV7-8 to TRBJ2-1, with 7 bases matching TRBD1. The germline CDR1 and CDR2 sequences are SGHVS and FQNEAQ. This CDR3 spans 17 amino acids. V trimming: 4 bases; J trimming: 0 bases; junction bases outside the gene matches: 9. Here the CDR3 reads CASSSTAGTVSYNEQFF. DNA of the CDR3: TGTGCCAGCAGCTCGACGGCCGGGACAGTCTCCTACAATGAGCAGTTCTTC.

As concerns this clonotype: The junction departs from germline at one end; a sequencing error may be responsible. CDR3 nucleotide sequence: TGTACCAGCAGTTACTCGAATCCGGGATGGGAATCAGAGACCCAGTACTTC. The encoded protein is CTSSYSNPGWESETQYF. This chain joins TRBV6-6 and TRBJ2-5; D might be TRBD2 (5 bases). The CDR3 is 17 amino acids. CDR1 and CDR2 (germline): MNHNY, SVGAGI (reference sequence).